The subject of this entry is one T cell receptor (beta chain). The repertoire was sequenced with immunoSEQ multiplex PCR; TCRdb's copy has only in-frame clones and lacks some. The sample lists 40,000 to 50,000 clones, about 80% occurring once. As to treatment: preoperative locoregional IRX-2 cytokine immunotherapy. Samples came from a phase Ib trial of preoperative locoregional IRX-2 cytokine immunotherapy. V lost 10 bases, J lost 3 bases, and 16 bases lay in between. Looked up from germline, CDR1 is MNHGY and CDR2 is SAAAGT. This CDR3 has 15 amino acids. This entry comes from a study of preoperative IRX-2 immunotherapy in early breast cancer.

The material sequenced was tumor tissue, taken after IRX-2 immunotherapy. The receptor comes from a human donor with breast cancer. This chain connects TRBV6-8 to TRBJ2-6; tentative D call: TRBD1 (6 bases). For the CDR3, the DNA is TGTGCCACTATGGAACAGGGTAGTGGGGCCAACGTCCTGACTTTC. Translation gives CATMEQGSGANVLTF.